The 9 T cell receptor beta chains below were found in one sample sequenced in a study of technical replicates of blood from a handful of donors (dated by TCRdb to 2017 to 2019). Library method: the immunoSEQ multiplex PCR assay. As stored in TCRdb, this immuneACCESS dataset retains in-frame rearrangements with V and J assigned. A fraction of the clones does not appear; measured against another copy, unresolved V genes explain less than half of the discrepancy, and the remainder lacks a known reason. The sample table contains some 83,000 clones; only one count was recorded for just over 90% of them. The ten largest clones represent about 0.23% of the sample. The sequenced sample was T cells isolated from PBMCs. These receptors were taken from a human donor in good health.

The J gene is TRBJ2-6, the V gene TRBV13, with 10 bases lining up with TRBD2. Germline CDR1 reads PRHDT; CDR2 reads FYEKMQ (reference sequence). The CDR3 extends over 17 amino acids. Trimming at V came to 4 bases and at J to 0 bases, leaving 3 bases not matched to a gene. The CDR3 sequence: CASSSGLAASGANVLTF. DNA for the CDR3: TGTGCCAGCAGCTCTGGACTAGCGGCCTCTGGGGCCAACGTCCTGACTTTC.

The V gene is TRBV11-2, the J gene TRBJ2-1; D is uncertain. The V gene's germline CDR1 is SGHAT and CDR2 FQNNGV. The V end was cut by 3 bases, the J end by 9 bases, with 6 bases between. The CDR3 covers 11 residues. The CDR3 region has the DNA TGTGCCAGCAGCTTTGCGAGTGAGCAGTTCTTC. Its protein is CASSFASEQFF. Using reference TRBV11-2 and TRBJ2-1 for the parts outside the CDR3, the full variable domain is EAGVAQSPRYKIIEKRQSVAFWCNPISGHATLYWYQQILGQGPKLLIQFQNNGVVDDSQLPKDRFSAERLKGVDSTLKIQPAKLEDSAVYLCASSFASEQFFGPGTRLTVL.

CDR3 amino acids: CASSYSMVGANNEQFF. The CDR3, as DNA: TGTGCCAGCAGTTACTCGATGGTGGGAGCTAACAATGAGCAGTTCTTC. The chain is built from TRBV6-5 and TRBJ2-1, with D possibly TRBD2 on 5 matching bases. The germline gives CDR1 MNHEY, CDR2 SVGAGI. V gave up 0 bases and J gave up 5 bases, with 14 bases separating them. The CDR3 extends over 16 amino acids.

The chain joins TRBV2 to TRBJ1-2, with D perhaps matching TRBD1 (6 bases). Germline V gives CDR1 SNHLY, CDR2 FYNNEI. This CDR3 is 15 amino acids long. Trimming took 7 bases from V and 0 from J, leaving 15 bases between them. The CDR3 spells CASTDGQRANYGYTF. The CDR3 coding sequence is TGTGCCAGCACCGACGGACAGAGAGCTAACTATGGCTACACCTTC.

This rearrangement joins TRBV29-1 to TRBJ2-1, with 8 positions matching TRBD2. This CDR3 region has 16 residues. Germline-derived CDR1 and CDR2 are SQVTM and ANQGSEA. Trimming at V came to 2 bases and at J to 0 bases, leaving 6 bases not matched to a gene. CDR3 sequence reads: CSVETLAGTSYNEQFF. DNA of the CDR3: TGCAGCGTTGAAACGTTAGCGGGGACCTCCTACAATGAGCAGTTCTTC.

The chain couples TRBV5-4 to TRBJ2-7, with 11 bases fitting TRBD2. V shed 4 bases and J 3 bases; nucleotides not matched to a gene: 9. Germline CDR1 SGHNT, CDR2 YYREEE (reference sequence). The CDR3 sequence is 16 residues long. CDR3 residues: CASSDSTSGGIYEQYF. CDR3 nucleotides: TGTGCCAGCAGCGATTCTACTAGCGGGGGTATCTACGAGCAGTACTTC. The full variable domain, in which reference TRBV5-4 and TRBJ2-7 provide the parts outside the CDR3, is ETGVTQSPTHLIKTRGQQVTLRCSSQSGHNTVSWYQQALGQGPQFIFQYYREEENGRGNFPPRFSGLQFPNYSSELNVNALELDDSALYLCASSDSTSGGIYEQYFGPGTRLTVT.

In this sample, this clone turned up a few times. The V call is TRBV4-1, the J call TRBJ1-1, with D perhaps TRBD1 (6 bases). Germline V gene data show CDR1 as MGHRA and CDR2 as YSYEKL. V lost 0 bases and J lost 4, with 12 bases in between. CDR3 size: 15 residues. This CDR3 reads CASSQDSRGSTEAFF. The CDR3, as DNA: TGCGCCAGCAGCCAAGATAGCAGGGGCAGCACTGAAGCTTTCTTT.

V usage is TRBV2 and J usage is TRBJ2-2; 10 positions agree with TRBD2. Per the germline V gene, CDR1 is SNHLY and CDR2 is FYNNEI. The length of the CDR3 is 14 residues. V dropped 7 bases and J dropped 4; count of bases not matched to a gene: 3. The CDR3 spells CASTLAGVTGELFF. CDR3 DNA sequence: TGTGCCAGCACGCTAGCGGGAGTCACCGGGGAGCTGTTTTTT.

J is TRBJ2-5 and V is TRBV7-9; 7 nucleotides agree with TRBD2. Trimming removed 4 bases from V and 4 bases from J; junction bases left unmatched: 3. Germline CDR1 is SEHNR and CDR2 is FQNEAQ (reference sequence). CDR3 size: 13 residues. CDR3 in DNA: TGTGCCAGCAGCTCAAGCGGGGTAGAGACCCAGTACTTC. It codes for CASSSSGVETQYF.